The 27 T cell receptor beta chains reported below all come from one sample, sequenced in a study of cytomegalovirus exposure and HLA in healthy donors. PCR primers comprised 60 Vbeta and 13 Jbeta primers. Method: immunoSEQ multiplex PCR; TCRdb's copy keeps in-frame clones and lacks some. The table has roughly 140,000 clones, approximately 77% seen once. Material for sequencing was PBMCs. These receptors all stem from a man aged 18 to 35 in good health and CMV-seronegative.

The chain recombines TRBV9 with TRBJ1-2, with 7 bases fitting TRBD1. Germline V CDR1 and CDR2: SGDLS, YYNGEE. V trimming: 4 bases; J trimming: 7 bases; junction bases outside the gene matches: 13. The CDR3 is made up of 15 amino acids. The CDR3 spells CASSPSTGPFVGYTF. Written as DNA, the CDR3 is TGTGCCAGCAGCCCGTCGACAGGGCCTTTTGTTGGCTACACCTTC.

The V call is TRBV12-2, the J call TRBJ2-2; the DNA was not compared with TRBD2, the D call given in the table. TRBV12-2 is annotated as a pseudogene. CDR3 length: 15 amino acids. CDR3 nucleotide sequence: TGTGCAAGTCGCCTGGAAAACGGGGGGACCGGGGAGCTGTTTTTT. It specifies CASRLENGGTGELFF.

This clone was seen a single time. Additional DNA sequences in this sample encode the identical CDR3. The J gene is TRBJ2-2, the V gene TRBV28; TRBD2 aligns across 8 bases. This CDR3 is 16 amino acids long. V dropped 8 bases and J dropped 6; count of bases not matched to a gene: 14. The germline V gene has CDR1 MDHEN and CDR2 SYDVKM. The CDR3 DNA reads TGTGCCAGCCTCCGTAGGGTAGCGGGACGGGCCGGGGAGCTGTTTTTT. Translating gives CASLRRVAGRAGELFF.

The chain recombines TRBV15 with TRBJ2-7, with a weak D call TRBD2 (6 bases). The CDR3 sequence is 13 residues long. Germline-derived CDR1 and CDR2 are LNHNV and YYDKDF (reference sequence). Trimming pared 4 bases from V and 6 bases from J, leaving 13 bases between. CDR3 residues: CATSMVAGSEQYF. The CDR3 DNA follows: TGTGCCACCAGCATGGTGGCGGGAAGCGAGCAGTACTTC.

V usage is TRBV4-3 and J usage is TRBJ2-1; 14 bases match TRBD2. The CDR3 has 16 amino acids. V shed 3 bases and J 10 bases; nucleotides not matched to a gene: 8. The V gene's germline CDR1 is LGHNA and CDR2 YSLEER. CDR3 sequence (DNA): TGCGCCAGCAGCCAGGAGGGACTAGCGGGAGAGGGGGAGCAGTTCTTC. Translated: CASSQEGLAGEGEQFF.

This chain links TRBV4-1 with TRBJ2-4, with 11 bases identical to TRBD2. The CDR3 length is 16 residues. Trimming cost V 3 bases and J 0 bases; bases outside gene matches: 1. Looked up from germline, CDR1 is MGHRA and CDR2 is YSYEKL. Here the CDR3 DNA reads TGCGCCAGCAGCCAGACTAGCGGGGTAGCCAAAAACATTCAGTACTTC. This translates into CASSQTSGVAKNIQYF.

This clone appeared a single time. The V gene is TRBV19, the J gene TRBJ1-2; no clear D. Germline CDR1 is LNHDA and CDR2 is SQIVND (reference sequence). The CDR3 has 14 amino acids. V shed 3 bases and J shed 4 bases, with 12 bases lying between them. The CDR3 loop is CASSITEPAYGYTF. The CDR3 DNA reads TGTGCCAGTAGTATCACAGAGCCTGCCTATGGCTACACCTTC.

The table lists this clone with a few counts. The chain links TRBV4-3 to TRBJ1-1; tentative D call: TRBD1 (6 bases). V was pared by 6 bases and J by 5 bases, with 16 bases between. The CDR3 covers 14 residues. Germline lookup yields CDR1 LGHNA and CDR2 YSLEER. CDR3 sequence: CASRGWGRNTEAFF. Written as DNA, the CDR3 is TGCGCCAGCAGGGGCTGGGGGCGTAATACTGAAGCTTTCTTT.

V gene TRBV6-6 combines with J gene TRBJ1-2, with D unresolved. Germline CDR1 is MNHNY and CDR2 is SVGAGI (reference sequence). Trimming stripped 5 bases from V and 0 bases from J, with 7 bases between. The CDR3 is made up of 13 amino acids. This CDR3 is CASSPQANYGYTF. The CDR3 DNA reads as TGTGCCAGCAGTCCCCAGGCTAACTATGGCTACACCTTC.

The V and J genes are TRBV19 and TRBJ2-3; 8 bases are shared with TRBD2. V shed 5 bases, J shed 4 bases, and the junction held 2 bases outside the gene matches. The germline CDR1 and CDR2 sequences are LNHDA and SQIVND (reference sequence). The CDR3 covers 13 residues. CDR3 amino acids: CASSWGLADTQYF. CDR3 nucleotides: TGTGCCAGTAGTTGGGGACTAGCAGATACGCAGTATTTT.

The V and J genes are TRBV21-1 and TRBJ2-7; the D call TRBD1 from the table was never checked on the DNA. TRBV21-1 is a documented pseudogene. The CDR3 covers 14 residues. The CDR3 is CASSKVARADEQYF. The CDR3 DNA reads TGTGCCAGCAGCAAAGTAGCCAGGGCCGACGAGCAGTACTTC.

The V gene is TRBV18, the J gene TRBJ2-7, with TRBD2 matching over 14 bases. The CDR3 is 17 residues long. The V and J ends lost 5 bases and 1 base, in that order; junction bases with no gene match: 7. In germline, CDR1 is KGHSH, CDR2 LQKENI. The DNA for the CDR3 is TGTGCCAGCTCATCCCTGACTAGCGGGAGGGGATCCTACGAGCAGTACTTC. It specifies CASSSLTSGRGSYEQYF.

The rearrangement uses TRBV10-3 and TRBJ1-3, with 8 positions matching TRBD1. V gave up 8 bases and J gave up 7 bases; unmatched junction bases: 4. This CDR3 has 12 amino acids. The germline gives CDR1 ENHRY, CDR2 SYGVKD. CDR3 sequence: CAIGQGQNTIYF. The CDR3 nucleotides read TGTGCCATCGGACAGGGACAGAACACCATATATTTT.

The V gene is TRBV5-1, the J gene TRBJ2-5; TRBD2 matches 13 bases. Looked up from germline, CDR1 is SGHRS and CDR2 is YFSETQ. Trimming took 0 bases from V and 4 from J; bases not matched to a gene: 3. This CDR3 spans 16 amino acids. The chain's CDR3 is CASSLGLAGGGETQYF. CDR3 nucleotides: TGCGCCAGCAGCTTGGGACTAGCGGGAGGAGGAGAGACCCAGTACTTC.

The genes are TRBV5-4 and TRBJ2-2; 12 bases map to TRBD2. CDR3 length: 14 amino acids. V was pared by 5 bases and J by 9 bases, with 5 bases of the junction left unmatched. Germline values: CDR1 SGHNT, CDR2 YYREEE (reference sequence). The CDR3 sequence is CASRLAGGPRELFF. The CDR3 nucleotides read TGTGCCAGCAGGCTAGCGGGAGGGCCCCGGGAGCTGTTTTTT.

J is TRBJ2-4 and V is TRBV2, with TRBD2 matching 14 bases. The V and J ends lost 6 bases and 7 bases, in that order; junction bases with no gene match: 5. The germline CDR1 and CDR2 sequences are SNHLY and FYNNEI. The CDR3 consists of 15 residues. CDR3 sequence: CASRAGTSGGNIQYF. CDR3 nucleotide sequence: TGTGCCAGCAGAGCCGGGACTAGCGGGGGTAACATTCAGTACTTC. Looking up the rest from reference TRBV2 and TRBJ2-4 gives the full variable domain: EPEVTQTPSHQVTQMGQEVILRCVPISNHLYFYWYRQILGQKVEFLVSFYNNEISEKSEIFDDQFSVERPDGSNFTLKIRSTKLEDSAMYFCASRAGTSGGNIQYFGAGTRLSVL.

This sequence joins TRBV9 and TRBJ2-1; D might be TRBD1 (5 bases). Trimming took 3 bases from V and 3 from J, leaving 16 bases between them. Per the germline V gene, CDR1 is SGDLS and CDR2 is YYNGEE. CDR3 length: 16 residues. CDR3 sequence (DNA): TGTGCCAGCAGCGCGACAGCTTCCTCACTCTACAATGAGCAGTTCTTC. Amino acids: CASSATASSLYNEQFF. The full variable domain, in which reference TRBV9 and TRBJ2-1 provide the parts outside the CDR3, is DSGVTQTPKHLITATGQRVTLRCSPRSGDLSVYWYQQSLDQGLQFLIQYYNGEERAKGNILERFSAQQFPDLHSELNLSSLELGDSALYFCASSATASSLYNEQFFGPGTRLTVL.

The chain combines TRBV19 with TRBJ2-5; TRBD2 matches 16 bases. Germline V gene data show CDR1 as LNHDA and CDR2 as SQIVND (reference sequence). V lost 5 bases and J lost 5; bases outside the gene matches: 11. This CDR3 spans 18 amino acids. The CDR3 region has the DNA TGTGCCAGTAGTGCACCGGGACTAGCGGGAGGGCCCAGGGAGACCCAGTACTTC. Protein: CASSAPGLAGGPRETQYF.

This clone was seen a few times. The V and J genes are TRBV4-1 and TRBJ2-7; possibly TRBD1 for D (5 bases). The V gene's germline CDR1 is MGHRA and CDR2 YSYEKL. With 0 bases removed from V and 2 bases from J, the gap between germline ends came to 11 bases. The CDR3 contains 15 residues. The CDR3, as DNA: TGCGCCAGCAGCCAAGAGCAGGGTTCGACCTACGAGCAGTACTTC. Protein product: CASSQEQGSTYEQYF.

As for this clone: Its ends do not fully match the called genes, so a read error is possible. The chain employs TRBV5-1 and TRBJ1-2, with TRBD1 matching over 7 bases. The CDR3 has 17 residues. Germline assignment: CDR1 SGHRS and CDR2 YFSETQ. Here the CDR3 reads CASSTPPKWGQNYGYIF. The CDR3 DNA is TGCGCCAGCAGTACACCCCCCAAATGGGGACAGAACTATGGCTACATCTTC.

The rearrangement uses TRBV29-1 and TRBJ1-1; no firm D call. The germline V gene has CDR1 SQVTM and CDR2 ANQGSEA. V dropped 5 bases and J dropped 6 bases, with 7 bases sitting between them. The CDR3 spans 10 residues. The CDR3 sequence: CSVSTAEAFF. The CDR3 coding sequence is TGCAGCGTTAGTACTGCTGAAGCTTTCTTT. Complete variable domain (other parts from reference TRBV29-1 and TRBJ1-1): SAVISQKPSRDICQRGTSLTIQCQVDSQVTMMFWYRQQPGQSLTLIATANQGSEATYESGFVIDKFPISRPNLTFSTLTVSNMSPEDSSIYLCSVSTAEAFFGQGTRLTVV.

V is TRBV7-2 and J is TRBJ2-5, with TRBD1 as a possible D gene (5 bases). Germline V gene lookup returns CDR1 SGHTA and CDR2 FQGNSA. CDR3 length equals 15 residues. Trimming cost V 5 bases and J 0 bases, with 13 bases left between them. CDR3 in amino acids: CASSRGDRDQETQYF. The DNA of the CDR3 is TGTGCCAGCAGCCGCGGCGACAGAGACCAAGAGACCCAGTACTTC. Full variable domain (remainder filled in from reference TRBV7-2 and TRBJ2-5): GAGVSQSPSNKVTEKGKDVELRCDPISGHTALYWYRQSLGQGLEFLIYFQGNSAPDKSGLPSDRFSAERTGGSVSTLTIQRTQQEDSAVYLCASSRGDRDQETQYFGPGTRLLVL.

Worth noting for this clone: One junction end does not reproduce the germline sequence, and a read error may be involved. The chain joins TRBV7-2 to TRBJ1-2; tentative D call: TRBD1 (6 bases). Germline-derived CDR1 and CDR2 are SGHTA and FQGNSA. CDR3 length: 14 residues. As DNA, the CDR3 is TGTGCCAGCAGCTTATTTGGGGACAACTTTGGCTACACCTTC. Translation gives CASSLFGDNFGYTF.

The chain links TRBV9 to TRBJ2-7, with 10 bases that match TRBD2. With 3 bases clipped from V and 5 bases from J, the junction kept 11 bases outside the gene matches. Germline assignment: CDR1 SGDLS and CDR2 YYNGEE. This CDR3 contains 16 residues. This CDR3 reads CASSATTAGGFHEQYF. The CDR3, as DNA: TGTGCCAGCAGCGCCACGACAGCGGGAGGGTTTCACGAGCAGTACTTC.

CDR3 residues: CASSLRDSGYF. The CDR3 region has the DNA TGTGCCAGCAGCTTGCGGGACTCCGGGTACTTC. The chain links TRBV14 to TRBJ2-7; maybe TRBD2 (6 bases). V was trimmed by 5 bases and J by 12 bases, leaving 14 bases between them. This CDR3 contains 11 residues. From germline, CDR1 is SGHDN and CDR2 FVKESK.

This clone was counted only a few times. The CDR3: CASSLTGSYGYTF. Here the CDR3 DNA reads TGTGCCAGCAGTCTCACAGGATCCTATGGCTACACCTTC. The chain combines TRBV27 with TRBJ1-2, with a weak D call TRBD1 (5 bases). Looked up from germline, CDR1 is MNHEY and CDR2 is SMNVEV (reference sequence). Between the trimmed V and J ends, which lost 5 bases and 4 bases, there was a span of 11 bases. The CDR3 contains 13 residues.

The V and J genes are TRBV7-6 and TRBJ2-1; no clear D. Germline assignment: CDR1 SGHVS and CDR2 FNYEAQ. The CDR3 extends over 11 amino acids. Trimming took 5 bases from V and 7 from J, leaving 6 bases between them. CDR3 bases: TGTGCCAGCAGCGGGCGAAATGAGCAGTTCTTC. Amino acid sequence: CASSGRNEQFF.